These T cell receptor beta chains were read from a single sample in a study of spatial heterogeneity in lung cancer. From the 5' RACE reads, TCRdb called clonotypes with MiXCR, one entry per CDR3 protein. The repertoire includes roughly 100,000 distinct CDR3 sequences, under 9% of them detected once, and 6.9% sits in the top ten. Sequences were derived from PBMCs, sampled at surgery. The receptors were gathered from a male donor with early-stage non-small cell lung cancer. Both conserved end residues are part of each CDR3. The D gene is left open where the match is weak. Size values are once, few and many counts, or a class for expanded clones, and some rows have none.

v_gene	j_gene	d_gene	abundance	CDR3aa	CDR3nt
TRBV7-9	TRBJ1-4	-	few	CASTRGEGEKLFF	TGTGCCAGCACCCGAGGGGAGGGGGAAAAACTGTTTTTT
TRBV18	TRBJ2-3	TRBD2	-	CASSPKAGSTDTQYF	TGTGCCAGCTCACCAAAAGCGGGGAGCACAGATACGCAGTATTTT
TRBV7-2	TRBJ1-1	TRBD1	many	CASSWTGINTEAFF	TGTGCCAGCAGCTGGACAGGGATCAACACTGAAGCTTTCTTT
TRBV7-3	TRBJ2-3	TRBD2	few	CASSPAASGRTDTQYF	TGTGCCAGCAGCCCGGCTGCTAGCGGGAGAACAGATACGCAGTATTTT
TRBV12-3/TRBV12-4	TRBJ2-3	TRBD2	-	CASSPVGLPTDTQYF	TGTGCCAGCAGTCCGGTGGGACTACCTACAGATACGCAGTATTTT
TRBV2	TRBJ2-7	TRBD1	few	CASKGTGPVEQYF	TGTGCCAGCAAAGGGACAGGGCCGGTCGAGCAGTACTTC
TRBV5-6	TRBJ2-1	-	few	CASSFVPRYNEQFF	TGTGCCAGCAGCTTCGTGCCCCGGTACAATGAGCAGTTCTTC
TRBV5-6	TRBJ2-1	TRBD1	few	CASSSGQGIYNEQFF	TGTGCCAGCAGCTCGGGACAGGGGATCTACAATGAGCAGTTCTTC
TRBV21-1	TRBJ2-3	-	few	CASSPLPLATTDTQYF	TGTGCCAGCAGCCCGCTCCCCCTAGCGACGACAGATACGCAGTATTTT
TRBV1	TRBJ1-4	-	many	CTSSPAGDRGVSDEKLFF	TGCACCAGCAGCCCTGCCGGAGATAGGGGGGTGAGCGATGAAAAACTGTTTTTT
TRBV7-9	TRBJ2-1	-	many	CASNGGGNEQFF	TGTGCCAGCAACGGTGGGGGCAATGAGCAGTTCTTC
TRBV29-1	TRBJ1-1	-	many	CSVGDWLNTEAFF	TGCAGCGTTGGCGACTGGTTGAACACTGAAGCTTTCTTT
TRBV2	TRBJ2-1	TRBD2	-	CASSVAGGRYNEQFF	TGTGCCAGCAGTGTTGCGGGAGGTCGGTACAATGAGCAGTTCTTC
TRBV3-1	TRBJ2-2	TRBD2	many	CASSHKRIAGTGELFF	TGTGCCAGCAGCCATAAAAGAATAGCGGGCACCGGGGAGCTGTTTTTT
TRBV24-1	TRBJ1-2	-	many	CATSENRVVYGYTF	TGTGCCACCAGTGAGAACAGGGTAGTCTATGGCTACACCTTC
TRBV7-9	TRBJ1-1	-	-	CASSRGYREEAFF	TGTGCCAGCAGCCGCGGCTATAGGGAGGAAGCTTTCTTT
TRBV7-2	TRBJ1-3	-	-	CASRPLGQSGNTIYF	TGTGCCAGCAGACCTCTTGGACAATCTGGAAACACCATATATTTT
TRBV29-1	TRBJ2-1	-	few	CSVVGRRSYNEQFF	TGCAGCGTTGTTGGCCGGCGGTCCTACAATGAGCAGTTCTTC
TRBV6-2/TRBV6-3	TRBJ2-5	-	-	CASSRDSEETQYF	TGTGCCAGCAGCCGGGACTCGGAGGAGACCCAGTACTTC